Reported below is one T cell receptor (beta chain). The data were taken from a study of blood T cell repertoires in COVID-19. The overall study: Samples representing acute and convalescent COVID-19 were sourced from the United States, Italy and Spain. PBMCs, B-cell-depleted T cells, or T cells were the source of the cDNA or gDNA that made up the material.

Deletions cut 7 bases from V and 2 bases from J, with 8 bases between. Germline V lookup: CDR1 LGHDT, CDR2 YNNKEL (reference sequence). There are 12 residues in the CDR3. Per the original methods: The authors estimated nucleated cell counts from reference gene primer amplification. The data were produced by immunoSEQ multiplex PCR, yet TCRdb's version contains in-frame clones alone and is incomplete. The V and J calls and the clone size are those of that table, but D and trimming were determined from the DNA. This sample has around 72,000 clones, with 88% found just once. The sequence derives from a man between 50 and 59 years old with acute or convalescent COVID-19. The rearrangement links TRBV3-1 (or the pseudogene TRBV3-2) to TRBJ1-2; D call uncertain. The material sequenced was peripheral blood. The CDR3 sequence is CASKTGNYGYTF. CDR3 coding DNA: TGTGCCAGCAAGACGGGGAACTATGGCTACACCTTC.